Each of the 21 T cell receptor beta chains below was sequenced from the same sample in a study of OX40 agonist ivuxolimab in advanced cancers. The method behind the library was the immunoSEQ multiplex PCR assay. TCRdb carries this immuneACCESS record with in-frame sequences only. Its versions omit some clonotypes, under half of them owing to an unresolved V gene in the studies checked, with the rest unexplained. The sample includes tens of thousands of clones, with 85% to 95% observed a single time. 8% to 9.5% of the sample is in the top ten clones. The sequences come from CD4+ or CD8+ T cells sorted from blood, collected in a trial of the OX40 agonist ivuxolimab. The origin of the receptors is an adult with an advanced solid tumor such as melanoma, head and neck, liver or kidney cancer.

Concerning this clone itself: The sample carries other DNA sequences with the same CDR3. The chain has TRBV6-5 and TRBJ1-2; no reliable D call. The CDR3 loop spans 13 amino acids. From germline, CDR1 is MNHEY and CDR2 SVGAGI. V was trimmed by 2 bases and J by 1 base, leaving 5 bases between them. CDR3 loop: CASSYGVNYGYTF. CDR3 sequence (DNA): TGTGCCAGCAGTTACGGAGTTAACTATGGCTACACCTTC.

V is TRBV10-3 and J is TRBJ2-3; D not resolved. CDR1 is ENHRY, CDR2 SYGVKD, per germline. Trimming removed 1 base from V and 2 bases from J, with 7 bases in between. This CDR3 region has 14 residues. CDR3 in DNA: TGTGCCATCAGTGAGTGGGCAGCCACAGATACGCAGTATTTT. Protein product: CAISEWAATDTQYF.

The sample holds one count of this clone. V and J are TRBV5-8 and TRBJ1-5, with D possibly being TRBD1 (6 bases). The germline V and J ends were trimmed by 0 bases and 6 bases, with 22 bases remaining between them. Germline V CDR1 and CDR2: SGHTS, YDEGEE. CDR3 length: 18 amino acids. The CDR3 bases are TGTGCCAGCAGCTTGGCCGAGGCGGGGGCTGTAAGCGGTCAGCCCCAGCATTTT. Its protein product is CASSLAEAGAVSGQPQHF. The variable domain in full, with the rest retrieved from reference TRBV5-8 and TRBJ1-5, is EAGVTQSPTHLIKTRGQQATLRCSPISGHTSVYWYQQALGLGLQFLLWYDEGEERNRGNFPPRFSGRQFPNYSSELNVNALELEDSALYLCASSLAEAGAVSGQPQHFGDGTRLSIL.

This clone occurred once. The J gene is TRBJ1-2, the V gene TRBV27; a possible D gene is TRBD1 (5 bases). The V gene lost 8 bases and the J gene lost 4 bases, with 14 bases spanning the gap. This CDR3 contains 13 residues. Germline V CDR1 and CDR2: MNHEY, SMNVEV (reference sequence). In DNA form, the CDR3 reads TGTGCCAGCTTCGGGGGGGGAACCTATGGCTACACCTTC. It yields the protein CASFGGGTYGYTF.

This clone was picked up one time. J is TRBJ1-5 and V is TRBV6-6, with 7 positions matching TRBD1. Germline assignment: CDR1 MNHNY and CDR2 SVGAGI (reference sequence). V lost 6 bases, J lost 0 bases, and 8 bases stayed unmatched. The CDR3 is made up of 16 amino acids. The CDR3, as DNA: TGTGCCAGCAGCCTTAACAGGGGCGATAGCAATCAGCCCCAGCATTTT. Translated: CASSLNRGDSNQPQHF.

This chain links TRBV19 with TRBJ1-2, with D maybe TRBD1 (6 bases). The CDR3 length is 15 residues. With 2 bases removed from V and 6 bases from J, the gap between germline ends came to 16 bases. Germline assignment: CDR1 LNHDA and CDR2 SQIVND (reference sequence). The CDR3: CASSIFQGLADGYTF. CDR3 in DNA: TGTGCCAGTAGTATATTTCAGGGGCTGGCGGATGGCTACACCTTC.

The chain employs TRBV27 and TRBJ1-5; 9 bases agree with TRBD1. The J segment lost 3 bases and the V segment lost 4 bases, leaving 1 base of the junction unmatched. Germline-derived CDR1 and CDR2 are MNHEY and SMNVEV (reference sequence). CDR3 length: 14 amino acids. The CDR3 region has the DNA TGTGCCAGCAGTTCACAGGGGGCCAATCAGCCCCAGCATTTT. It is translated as CASSSQGANQPQHF.

CDR3 DNA sequence: TGCGCCAGCAGCTTCCTTGGTCACAAAACAGGCGGTTCCTACGAGCAGTACTTC. This encodes CASSFLGHKTGGSYEQYF. The chain combines TRBV5-1 with TRBJ2-7, with a weak D call TRBD1 (5 bases). Trimming cost V 2 bases and J 1 base, with 22 bases left between them. The CDR3 spans 18 residues. Germline V gene sequence: CDR1 SGHRS, CDR2 YFSETQ.

Here the CDR3 DNA reads TGTGCCAGCTTACAGACAGGGGGGAATGAGCAGTTCTTC. Its protein product is CASLQTGGNEQFF. The J gene is TRBJ2-1, the V gene TRBV7-9; 9 bases are a match to TRBD1. CDR3 length equals 13 residues. Germline V gene sequence: CDR1 SEHNR, CDR2 FQNEAQ (reference sequence). Losses at the gene ends were 8 bases for V and 7 bases for J; bases not matched to a gene: 6.

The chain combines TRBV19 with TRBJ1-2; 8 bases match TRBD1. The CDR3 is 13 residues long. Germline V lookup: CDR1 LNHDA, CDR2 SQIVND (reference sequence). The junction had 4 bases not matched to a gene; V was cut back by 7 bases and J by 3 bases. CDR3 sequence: CASTDRVDYGYTF. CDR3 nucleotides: TGTGCCAGTACGGACAGGGTAGACTATGGCTACACCTTC.

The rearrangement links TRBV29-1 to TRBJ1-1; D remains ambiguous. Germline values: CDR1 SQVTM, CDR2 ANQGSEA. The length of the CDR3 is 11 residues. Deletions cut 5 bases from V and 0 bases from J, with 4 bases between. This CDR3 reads CSVSVNTEAFF. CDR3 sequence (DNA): TGCAGCGTTTCAGTGAACACTGAAGCTTTCTTT.

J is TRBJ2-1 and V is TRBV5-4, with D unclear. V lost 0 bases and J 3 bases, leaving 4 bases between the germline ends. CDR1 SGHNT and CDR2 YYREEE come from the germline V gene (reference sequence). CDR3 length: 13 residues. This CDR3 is CASSLANYNEQFF. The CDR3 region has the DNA TGTGCCAGCAGCTTGGCCAACTACAATGAGCAGTTCTTC.

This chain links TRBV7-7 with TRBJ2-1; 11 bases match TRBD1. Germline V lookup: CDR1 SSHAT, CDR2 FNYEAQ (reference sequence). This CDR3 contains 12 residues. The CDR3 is CASGQGANEQFF. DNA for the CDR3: TGTGCTAGCGGACAGGGGGCCAATGAGCAGTTCTTC. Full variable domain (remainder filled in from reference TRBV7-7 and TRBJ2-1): GAGVSQSPRYKVTKRGQDVTLRCDPISSHATLYWYQQALGQGPEFLTYFNYEAQPDKSGLPSDRFSAERPEGSISTLTIQRTEQRDSAMYRCASGQGANEQFFGPGTRLTVL.

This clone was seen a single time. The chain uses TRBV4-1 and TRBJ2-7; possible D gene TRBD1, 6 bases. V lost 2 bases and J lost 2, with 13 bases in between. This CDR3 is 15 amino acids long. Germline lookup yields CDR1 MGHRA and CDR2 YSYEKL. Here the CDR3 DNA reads TGCGCCAGCAGCCAATTACAGGGACGGGCCTACGAGCAGTACTTC. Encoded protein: CASSQLQGRAYEQYF.

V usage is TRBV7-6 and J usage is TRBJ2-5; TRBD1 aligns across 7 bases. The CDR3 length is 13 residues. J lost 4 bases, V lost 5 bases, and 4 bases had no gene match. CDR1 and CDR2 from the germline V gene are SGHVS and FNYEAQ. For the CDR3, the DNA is TGTGCCAGCAGCGCAGGGGGTGGAGAGACCCAGTACTTC. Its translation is CASSAGGGETQYF.

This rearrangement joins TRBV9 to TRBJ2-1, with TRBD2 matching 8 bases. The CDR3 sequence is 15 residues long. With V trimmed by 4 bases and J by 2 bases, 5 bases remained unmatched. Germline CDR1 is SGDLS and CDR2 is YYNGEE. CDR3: CASSPYGGAYNEQFF. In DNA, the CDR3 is TGTGCCAGCAGCCCCTACGGGGGGGCCTACAATGAGCAGTTCTTC.

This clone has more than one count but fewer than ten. CDR3 nucleotide sequence: TGTGCCAGCAGCCAAGAAGGATTTCTTCAAGCTTTCTTT. It codes for CASSQEGFLQAFF. V and J are TRBV4-2 and TRBJ1-1, with D uncertain. Germline V gives CDR1 LGHNA, CDR2 YNFKEQ. Trimming left V 0 bases short and J 9 bases short, with 11 bases between. The CDR3 is made up of 13 amino acids.

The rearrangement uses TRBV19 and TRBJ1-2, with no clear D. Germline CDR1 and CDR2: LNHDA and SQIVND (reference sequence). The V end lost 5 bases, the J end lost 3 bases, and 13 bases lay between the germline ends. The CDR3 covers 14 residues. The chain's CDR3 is CASSSYGVDYGYTF. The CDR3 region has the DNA TGTGCCAGTAGTTCTTACGGGGTAGACTATGGCTACACCTTC.

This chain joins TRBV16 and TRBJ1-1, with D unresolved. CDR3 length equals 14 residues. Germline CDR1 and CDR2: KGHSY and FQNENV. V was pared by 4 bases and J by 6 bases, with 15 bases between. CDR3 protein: CASSRGAGLAEAFF. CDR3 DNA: TGTGCCAGCAGCCGTGGTGCCGGGCTTGCTGAAGCTTTCTTT.

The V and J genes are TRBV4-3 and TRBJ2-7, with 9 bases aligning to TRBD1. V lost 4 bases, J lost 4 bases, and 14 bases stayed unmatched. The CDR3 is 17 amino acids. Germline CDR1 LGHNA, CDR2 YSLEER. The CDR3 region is CASSLSTPGQGLYEQYF. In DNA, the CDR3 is TGCGCCAGCAGCCTCTCTACCCCGGGACAGGGCCTATACGAGCAGTACTTC.

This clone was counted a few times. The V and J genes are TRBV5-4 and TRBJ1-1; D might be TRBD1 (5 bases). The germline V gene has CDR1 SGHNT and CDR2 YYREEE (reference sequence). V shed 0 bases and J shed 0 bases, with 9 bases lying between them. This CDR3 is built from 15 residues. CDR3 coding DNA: TGTGCCAGCAGCTTGGATAGGGGCATGAACACTGAAGCTTTCTTT. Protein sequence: CASSLDRGMNTEAFF.